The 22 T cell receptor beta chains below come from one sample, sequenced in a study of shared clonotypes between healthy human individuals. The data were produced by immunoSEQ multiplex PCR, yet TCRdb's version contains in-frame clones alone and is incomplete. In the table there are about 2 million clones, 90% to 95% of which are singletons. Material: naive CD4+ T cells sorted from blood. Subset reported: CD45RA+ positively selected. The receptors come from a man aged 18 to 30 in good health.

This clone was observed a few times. This chain's CDR3 is CASSPTGRSSYEQYF. Written as DNA, the CDR3 is TGTGCCAGCAGCCCAACAGGAAGGAGCTCCTACGAGCAGTACTTC. This sequence joins TRBV28 and TRBJ2-7, with D possibly being TRBD1 (5 bases). With 6 bases removed from V and 0 bases from J, the gap between germline ends came to 15 bases. Germline CDR1 MDHEN, CDR2 SYDVKM. The CDR3 is made up of 15 amino acids.

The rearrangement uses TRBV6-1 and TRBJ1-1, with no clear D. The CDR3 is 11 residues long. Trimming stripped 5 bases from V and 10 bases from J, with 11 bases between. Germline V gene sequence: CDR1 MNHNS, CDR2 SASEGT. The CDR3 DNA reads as TGTGCCAGCAGTCCCGGGATTGGAGCTTTCTTT. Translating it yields CASSPGIGAFF.

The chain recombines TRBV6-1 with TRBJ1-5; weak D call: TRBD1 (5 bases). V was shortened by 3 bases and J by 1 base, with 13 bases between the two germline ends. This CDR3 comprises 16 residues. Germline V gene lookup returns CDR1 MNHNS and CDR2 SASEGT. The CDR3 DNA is TGTGCCAGCAGTGAGCTCGGGGCCGGGAGCAATCAGCCCCAGCATTTT. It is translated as CASSELGAGSNQPQHF.

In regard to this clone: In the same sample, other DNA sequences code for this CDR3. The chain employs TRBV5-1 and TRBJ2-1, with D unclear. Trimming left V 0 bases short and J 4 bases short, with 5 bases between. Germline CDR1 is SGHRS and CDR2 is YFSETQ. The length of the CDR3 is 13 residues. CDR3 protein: CASSLGGYNEQFF. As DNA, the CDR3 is TGCGCCAGCAGCTTGGGTGGGTACAATGAGCAGTTCTTC.

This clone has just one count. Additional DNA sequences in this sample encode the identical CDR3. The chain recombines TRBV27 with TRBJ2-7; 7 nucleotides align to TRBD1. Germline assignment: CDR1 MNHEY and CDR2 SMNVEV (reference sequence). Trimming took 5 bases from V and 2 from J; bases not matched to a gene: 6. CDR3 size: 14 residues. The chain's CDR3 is CASSLYRGPYEQYF. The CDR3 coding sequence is TGTGCCAGCAGTCTCTACAGGGGCCCCTACGAGCAGTACTTC.

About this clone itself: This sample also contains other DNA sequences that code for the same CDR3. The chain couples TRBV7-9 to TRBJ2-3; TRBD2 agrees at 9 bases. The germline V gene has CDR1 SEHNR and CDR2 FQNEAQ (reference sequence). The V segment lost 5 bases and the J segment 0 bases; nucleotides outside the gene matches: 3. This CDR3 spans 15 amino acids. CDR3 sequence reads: CASSLLAGSTDTQYF. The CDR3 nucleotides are TGTGCCAGCAGCCTCCTAGCGGGAAGCACAGATACGCAGTATTTT.

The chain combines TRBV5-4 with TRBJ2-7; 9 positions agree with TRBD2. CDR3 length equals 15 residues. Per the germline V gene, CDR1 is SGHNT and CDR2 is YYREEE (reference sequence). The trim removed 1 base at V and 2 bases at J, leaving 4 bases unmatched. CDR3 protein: CASSLMLAGAYEQYF. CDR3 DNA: TGTGCCAGCAGCTTGATGTTAGCGGGGGCCTACGAGCAGTACTTC.

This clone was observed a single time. CDR3 in amino acids: CAWGPWGYSYEQYF. CDR3 nucleotides: TGTGCCTGGGGCCCATGGGGTTACTCCTACGAGCAGTACTTC. The chain combines TRBV30 with TRBJ2-7; D is ambiguous. Trimming pared 5 bases from V and 0 bases from J, leaving 14 bases between. Germline V lookup: CDR1 GTSNPN, CDR2 SVGIG (reference sequence). This CDR3 has 14 residues.

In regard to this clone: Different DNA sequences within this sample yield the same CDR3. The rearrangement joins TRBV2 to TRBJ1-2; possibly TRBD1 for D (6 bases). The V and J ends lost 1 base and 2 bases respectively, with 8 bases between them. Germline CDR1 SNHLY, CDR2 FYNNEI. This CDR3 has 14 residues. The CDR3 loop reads CASSEGRGNYGYTF. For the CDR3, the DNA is TGTGCCAGCAGTGAAGGCAGGGGAAACTATGGCTACACCTTC.

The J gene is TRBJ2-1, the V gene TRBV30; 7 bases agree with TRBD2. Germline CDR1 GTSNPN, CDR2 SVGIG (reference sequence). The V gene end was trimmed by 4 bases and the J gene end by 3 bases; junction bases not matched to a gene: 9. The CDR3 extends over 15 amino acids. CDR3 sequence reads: CAWNSGTTFYNEQFF. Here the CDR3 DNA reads TGTGCCTGGAACTCGGGGACTACGTTCTACAATGAGCAGTTCTTC.

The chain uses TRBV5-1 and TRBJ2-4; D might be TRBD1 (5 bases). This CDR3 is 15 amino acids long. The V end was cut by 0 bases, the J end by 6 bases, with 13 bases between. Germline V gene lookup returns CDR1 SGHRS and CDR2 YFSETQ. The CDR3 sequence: CASSLVSGPGNIQYF. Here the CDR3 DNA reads TGCGCCAGCAGCTTGGTCTCAGGGCCAGGAAACATTCAGTACTTC.

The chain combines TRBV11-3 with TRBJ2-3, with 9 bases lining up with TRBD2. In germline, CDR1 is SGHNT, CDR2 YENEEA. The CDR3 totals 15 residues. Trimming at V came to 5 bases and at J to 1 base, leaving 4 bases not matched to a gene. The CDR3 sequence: CASSRGLARTDTQYF. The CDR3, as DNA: TGTGCCAGCAGCCGTGGACTAGCGCGCACAGATACGCAGTATTTT.

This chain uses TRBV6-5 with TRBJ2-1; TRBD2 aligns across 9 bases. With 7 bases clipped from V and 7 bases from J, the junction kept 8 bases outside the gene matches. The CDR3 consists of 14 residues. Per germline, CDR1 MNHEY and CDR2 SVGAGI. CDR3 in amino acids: CASNPGLATNEQFF. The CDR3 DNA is TGTGCCAGCAACCCGGGACTAGCTACAAATGAGCAGTTCTTC.

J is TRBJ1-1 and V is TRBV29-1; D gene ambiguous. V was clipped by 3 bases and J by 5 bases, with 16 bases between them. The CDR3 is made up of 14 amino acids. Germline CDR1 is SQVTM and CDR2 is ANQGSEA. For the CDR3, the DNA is TGCAGCGTTGATCACAGACTAACGGGGACTGAAGCTTTCTTT. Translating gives CSVDHRLTGTEAFF.

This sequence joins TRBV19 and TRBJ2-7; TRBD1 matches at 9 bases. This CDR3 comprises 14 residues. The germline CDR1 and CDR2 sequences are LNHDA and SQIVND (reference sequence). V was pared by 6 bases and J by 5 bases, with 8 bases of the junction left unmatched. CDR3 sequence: CASRRTGEIHEQYF. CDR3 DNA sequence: TGTGCCAGTAGGCGGACAGGGGAGATTCACGAGCAGTACTTC.

CDR3 nucleotide sequence: TGTGCCAGCAGCTTAGGGGGCTCTAACACTGAAGCTTTCTTT. Its protein product is CASSLGGSNTEAFF. The chain combines TRBV7-9 with TRBJ1-1; a possible D gene is TRBD1 (5 bases). V lost 1 base and J lost 2, with 8 bases in between. The CDR3 spans 14 residues. The V gene's germline CDR1 is SEHNR and CDR2 FQNEAQ (reference sequence).

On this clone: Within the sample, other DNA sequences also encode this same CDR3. The CDR3 nucleotides read TGTGCCAGCAGCCCTAGGACAGGGGGAGGGACTGAAGCTTTCTTT. It is translated as CASSPRTGGGTEAFF. The chain is built from TRBV11-2 and TRBJ1-1, with TRBD1 matching 10 bases. With V trimmed by 5 bases and J by 5 bases, 8 bases remained unmatched. The CDR3 length is 15 residues. Germline V CDR1 and CDR2: SGHAT, FQNNGV. Together with reference TRBV11-2 and TRBJ1-1, the CDR3 gives the full variable domain: EAGVAQSPRYKIIEKRQSVAFWCNPISGHATLYWYQQILGQGPKLLIQFQNNGVVDDSQLPKDRFSAERLKGVDSTLKIQPAKLEDSAVYLCASSPRTGGGTEAFFGQGTRLTVV.

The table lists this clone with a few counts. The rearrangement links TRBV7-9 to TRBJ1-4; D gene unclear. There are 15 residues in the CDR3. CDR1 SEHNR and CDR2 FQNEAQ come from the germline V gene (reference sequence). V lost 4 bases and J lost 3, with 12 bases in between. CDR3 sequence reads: CASSYNSGANEKLFF. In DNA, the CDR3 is TGTGCCAGCAGCTATAATTCGGGAGCTAATGAAAAACTGTTTTTT.

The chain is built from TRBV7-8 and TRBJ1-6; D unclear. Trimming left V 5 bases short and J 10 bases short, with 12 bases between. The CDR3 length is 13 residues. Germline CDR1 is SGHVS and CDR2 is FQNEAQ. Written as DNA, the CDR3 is TGTGCCAGCAGCACGGACCAATTGTCACCCCTCCACTTT. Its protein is CASSTDQLSPLHF.

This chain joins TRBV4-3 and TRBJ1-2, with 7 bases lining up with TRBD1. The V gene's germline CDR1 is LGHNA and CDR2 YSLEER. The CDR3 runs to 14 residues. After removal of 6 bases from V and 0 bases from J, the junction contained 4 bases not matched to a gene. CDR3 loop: CASSYDRANYGYTF. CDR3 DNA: TGCGCCAGCAGTTACGACAGGGCTAACTATGGCTACACCTTC.

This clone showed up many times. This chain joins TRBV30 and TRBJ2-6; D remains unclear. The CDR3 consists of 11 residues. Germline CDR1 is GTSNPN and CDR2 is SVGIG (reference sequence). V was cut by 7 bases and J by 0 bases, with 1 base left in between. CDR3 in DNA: TGTGCCTACTCTGGGGCCAACGTCCTGACTTTC. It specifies CAYSGANVLTF.

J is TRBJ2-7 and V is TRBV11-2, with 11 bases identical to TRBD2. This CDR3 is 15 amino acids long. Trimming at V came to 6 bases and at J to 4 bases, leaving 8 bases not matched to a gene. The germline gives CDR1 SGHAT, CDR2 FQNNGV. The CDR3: CASRPAGLAVYEQYF. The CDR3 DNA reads TGTGCCAGCAGACCGGCGGGACTAGCGGTTTACGAGCAGTACTTC.